Sequencing of this T cell receptor (beta chain) was carried out in a study of cytotoxic CD8 clonotypes in ibrutinib-treated CLL. This clone was detected a few times. Germline CDR1 KGHSY, CDR2 FQNENV. CDR3 length: 17 amino acids. V lost 3 bases to trimming and J lost 0 bases; unmatched junction nucleotides: 10. The assay was immunoSEQ multiplex PCR, and TCRdb's table has in-frame clones only and misses some. The table includes some 140,000 clones, 70% to 80% detected once. The J gene is TRBJ2-7, the V gene TRBV16; TRBD1 aligns across 8 bases. The receptor was derived from a human donor with chronic lymphocytic leukemia. Specimen: PBMCs, collected after 12 months of ibrutinib treatment. CDR3 loop: CASSHKIPGQVSYEQYF. As DNA, the CDR3 is TGTGCCAGCAGCCACAAAATCCCGGGACAGGTCTCCTACGAGCAGTACTTC.